Below, 27 T cell receptor beta chains from the same sample are listed, as sequenced in a study of blood T cell repertoires in COVID-19. Clones were sequenced by immunoSEQ multiplex PCR, and TCRdb holds only the in-frame ones, with some missing. The top ten hold about 15% of the sample, which has around 130,000 clones, about 81% seen once. The sample taken for sequencing was peripheral blood. These receptors originate from a woman older than 75 with acute or convalescent COVID-19.

The chain has TRBV6-6 and TRBJ2-5, with D maybe TRBD2 (5 bases). Looked up from germline, CDR1 is MNHNY and CDR2 is SVGAGI (reference sequence). Trimming removed 8 bases from V and 3 bases from J, with 13 bases in between. This CDR3 has 13 residues. CDR3: CASQTTGKETQYF. CDR3 nucleotide sequence: TGTGCCAGCCAAACGACGGGGAAAGAGACCCAGTACTTC.

This rearrangement joins TRBV9 to TRBJ2-5; maybe TRBD2 (6 bases). This CDR3 comprises 14 residues. Trimming shortened V by 0 bases and J by 3 bases, and 9 bases separated the two germline ends. Germline V gene data show CDR1 as SGDLS and CDR2 as YYNGEE. The CDR3 region has the DNA TGTGCCAGCAGCGTAGATACGGGGGAAGAGACCCAGTACTTC. This translates into CASSVDTGEETQYF.

This clone was found a few times. A junction end diverges from the germline sequence, so it may reflect a read error. As DNA, the CDR3 is TGCAGTGCTAGAGATTCCGGAGGGGACGCCTTC. It yields the protein CSARDSGGDAF. The J gene is TRBJ1-2, the V gene TRBV20-1, with D possibly being TRBD1 (5 bases). CDR1 and CDR2 (germline): DFQATT, SNEGSKA (reference sequence). The CDR3 extends over 11 amino acids.

The chain is built from TRBV7-2 and TRBJ2-3; 9 nucleotides line up with TRBD1. The CDR3 is 15 amino acids. V gave up 4 bases and J gave up 3 bases; unmatched junction bases: 5. Per the germline V gene, CDR1 is SGHTA and CDR2 is FQGNSA. DNA of the CDR3: TGTGCCAGCAGCTCGACAGGGGGACGGACAGATACGCAGTATTTT. It yields the protein CASSSTGGRTDTQYF.

V and J are TRBV30 and TRBJ2-2; TRBD1 is a possible D gene (6 bases). The CDR3 runs to 14 residues. CDR1 is GTSNPN, CDR2 SVGIG, per germline (reference sequence). Trimming pared 1 base from V and 0 bases from J, leaving 6 bases between. The CDR3 DNA is TGTGCCTGGAGTGGACAGGCGAACACCGGGGAGCTGTTTTTT. It yields the protein CAWSGQANTGELFF.

The rearrangement joins TRBV19 to TRBJ1-6; TRBD1 might be the D (6 bases). CDR1 LNHDA and CDR2 SQIVND come from the germline V gene (reference sequence). V was cut by 7 bases and J by 2 bases, with 15 bases left in between. This CDR3 region has 16 residues. CDR3 bases: TGTGCCAGTAAAACAGGGTCCGGAACCTATAATTCACCCCTCCACTTT. It translates to CASKTGSGTYNSPLHF.

In its sample, this clone was seen a few times. The chain combines TRBV29-1 with TRBJ2-4; 10 bases agree with TRBD2. This CDR3 is 18 amino acids long. The germline V gene encodes CDR1 SQVTM and CDR2 ANQGSEA. The V segment lost 4 bases and the J segment 0 bases; nucleotides outside the gene matches: 12. CDR3 nucleotides: TGCAGCGTTGCGGGGCTAGCGGGGGAGGACCTAGCCAAAAACATTCAGTACTTC. Protein product: CSVAGLAGEDLAKNIQYF. The variable domain in full, completed from reference TRBV29-1 and TRBJ2-4, reads SAVISQKPSRDICQRGTSLTIQCQVDSQVTMMFWYRQQPGQSLTLIATANQGSEATYESGFVIDKFPISRPNLTFSTLTVSNMSPEDSSIYLCSVAGLAGEDLAKNIQYFGAGTRLSVL.

J is TRBJ1-5 and V is TRBV5-8, with D possibly being TRBD1 (5 bases). CDR3 length: 15 residues. The germline V gene encodes CDR1 SGHTS and CDR2 YDEGEE. V lost 4 bases and J 3 bases, leaving 14 bases between the germline ends. The CDR3 DNA follows: TGTGCCAGCAGCGGCGGGACTCGTAACAATCAGCCCCAGCATTTT. It codes for CASSGGTRNNQPQHF.

This clone appeared once. V and J are TRBV29-1 and TRBJ2-7, with 11 bases that match TRBD1. This CDR3 region has 13 residues. CDR1 SQVTM and CDR2 ANQGSEA come from the germline V gene. V lost 6 bases to trimming and J lost 4 bases; unmatched junction nucleotides: 5. CDR3 in amino acids: CSVRGQGAYEQYF. The CDR3 DNA reads as TGCAGCGTACGAGGACAGGGGGCTTACGAGCAGTACTTC.

The V and J genes are TRBV19 and TRBJ2-4; 8 bases fit TRBD2. Germline V gives CDR1 LNHDA, CDR2 SQIVND (reference sequence). The CDR3 is 17 amino acids. V lost 4 bases and J lost 0; bases outside the gene matches: 8. CDR3 region: CASSTPGRGAAKNIQYF. CDR3 nucleotides: TGTGCCAGTAGTACCCCCGGGAGGGGGGCAGCCAAAAACATTCAGTACTTC.

This chain uses TRBV11-2 with TRBJ2-5; D is ambiguous. The V gene's germline CDR1 is SGHAT and CDR2 FQNNGV. The CDR3 contains 13 residues. V lost 3 bases and J lost 2, with 7 bases in between. The CDR3 DNA is TGTGCCAGCAGCTTTGAGTTTCAAGAGACCCAGTACTTC. Amino acid sequence: CASSFEFQETQYF. The full variable domain, rest sourced from reference TRBV11-2 and TRBJ2-5, is EAGVAQSPRYKIIEKRQSVAFWCNPISGHATLYWYQQILGQGPKLLIQFQNNGVVDDSQLPKDRFSAERLKGVDSTLKIQPAKLEDSAVYLCASSFEFQETQYFGPGTRLLVL.

The rearrangement uses TRBV5-8 and TRBJ1-2, with TRBD1 matching over 7 bases. CDR3 length: 16 residues. The J segment lost 2 bases and the V segment lost 1 base, leaving 8 bases of the junction unmatched. From germline, CDR1 is SGHTS and CDR2 YDEGEE. CDR3 loop: CASSLYRDRKNYGYTF. Here the CDR3 DNA reads TGTGCCAGCAGCTTGTACCGGGACAGAAAAAACTATGGCTACACCTTC.

The chain links TRBV2 to TRBJ2-1, with TRBD2 as a possible D gene (6 bases). Trimming took 6 bases from V and 3 from J, leaving 15 bases between them. The CDR3 is 15 residues long. CDR1 SNHLY and CDR2 FYNNEI come from the germline V gene. The CDR3 region is CASSWSGVGYNEQFF. CDR3 DNA: TGTGCCAGCAGCTGGTCGGGGGTGGGCTACAATGAGCAGTTCTTC. Variable domain in full (rest from reference TRBV2 and TRBJ2-1): EPEVTQTPSHQVTQMGQEVILRCVPISNHLYFYWYRQILGQKVEFLVSFYNNEISEKSEIFDDQFSVERPDGSNFTLKIRSTKLEDSAMYFCASSWSGVGYNEQFFGPGTRLTVL.

The chain links TRBV11-2 to TRBJ1-1; no clear D gene. Trimming pared 3 bases from V and 6 bases from J, leaving 8 bases between. The CDR3 covers 12 residues. From germline, CDR1 is SGHAT and CDR2 FQNNGV. The CDR3 nucleotides read TGTGCCAGCAGCTTCTCCCGGGCTGAAGCTTTCTTT. Protein product: CASSFSRAEAFF.

This chain connects TRBV2 to TRBJ2-2; 7 bases are a match to TRBD2. The germline CDR1 and CDR2 sequences are SNHLY and FYNNEI. This CDR3 contains 13 residues. The V segment lost 5 bases and the J segment 11 bases; nucleotides outside the gene matches: 8. CDR3 nucleotides: TGTGCCAGCAGTTTTAGCGGGTTGGCAGAGCTGTTTTTT. Amino acid sequence: CASSFSGLAELFF.

The gene calls are TRBV27 and TRBJ2-6, with D perhaps TRBD1 (5 bases). The CDR3 contains 15 residues. CDR1 MNHEY and CDR2 SMNVEV come from the germline V gene (reference sequence). V was trimmed by 2 bases and J by 1 base, leaving 6 bases between them. CDR3 protein: CASSLQGSGANVLTF. The CDR3 DNA follows: TGTGCCAGCAGTTTACAGGGATCTGGGGCCAACGTCCTGACTTTC.

This clone was observed a few times. The rearrangement links TRBV6-2 or TRBV6-3 to TRBJ1-5; no definite D call. CDR3 size: 15 residues. Trimming pared 6 bases from V and 3 bases from J, leaving 15 bases between. CDR1 is MNHEY, CDR2 SVGEGT, per germline. CDR3 in DNA: TGTGCCAGCAGCCGAGGAAAAAGATACAATCAGCCCCAGCATTTT. This gives the protein CASSRGKRYNQPQHF.

V and J are TRBV18 and TRBJ1-4; possibly TRBD1 for D (5 bases). Trimming cost V 3 bases and J 7 bases, with 15 bases left between them. The CDR3 totals 15 residues. Germline V CDR1 and CDR2: KGHSH, LQKENI. CDR3 residues: CASSPVGQGGEKLFF. The DNA of the CDR3 is TGTGCCAGCTCACCGGTGGGGCAGGGAGGTGAAAAACTGTTTTTT.

V gene TRBV30 combines with J gene TRBJ2-1, with D perhaps TRBD2 (6 bases). Germline V gives CDR1 GTSNPN, CDR2 SVGIG (reference sequence). The CDR3 is made up of 14 amino acids. Trimming pared 3 bases from V and 5 bases from J, leaving 14 bases between. Written as DNA, the CDR3 is TGTGCCTGGAGATGGAGGGGTCGAAACAATGAGCAGTTCTTC. It codes for CAWRWRGRNNEQFF.

The chain has TRBV9 and TRBJ2-3; 10 positions match TRBD1. Germline V gene data show CDR1 as SGDLS and CDR2 as YYNGEE. The CDR3 extends over 18 amino acids. V was clipped by 10 bases and J by 0 bases; unmatched bases: 17. CDR3 region: CAESQRTGGEASTDTQYF. The CDR3 DNA is TGTGCCGAGTCCCAAAGGACAGGGGGGGAGGCTAGCACAGATACGCAGTATTTT.

This chain links TRBV11-3 with TRBJ2-1; 7 bases fit TRBD2. With 1 base clipped from V and 1 base from J, the junction kept 1 base outside the gene matches. The CDR3 length is 15 residues. Germline-derived CDR1 and CDR2 are SGHNT and YENEEA. The CDR3 DNA sequence: TGTGCCAGCAGCTTAGGCGGGAGTTCCTACAATGAGCAGTTCTTC. Residues: CASSLGGSSYNEQFF.

The rearrangement uses TRBV6-6 and TRBJ1-5; D is perhaps TRBD1 (5 bases). Per the germline V gene, CDR1 is MNHNY and CDR2 is SVGAGI (reference sequence). There are 13 residues in the CDR3. V lost 9 bases and J 1 base, leaving 10 bases between the germline ends. The DNA of the CDR3 is TGTGCCAGTCTTCGACAGAGCAATCAGCCCCAGCATTTT. Encoded protein: CASLRQSNQPQHF.

V is TRBV7-2 and J is TRBJ2-3; 8 bases map to TRBD1. V was pared by 5 bases and J by 2 bases, with 6 bases of the junction left unmatched. The CDR3 covers 15 residues. Germline lookup yields CDR1 SGHTA and CDR2 FQGNSA. CDR3 bases: TGTGCCAGCAGCCAAAACAGGGGGTACACAGATACGCAGTATTTT. Protein: CASSQNRGYTDTQYF. Using reference TRBV7-2 and TRBJ2-3 for the parts outside the CDR3, the full variable domain is GAGVSQSPSNKVTEKGKDVELRCDPISGHTALYWYRQSLGQGLEFLIYFQGNSAPDKSGLPSDRFSAERTGGSVSTLTIQRTQQEDSAVYLCASSQNRGYTDTQYFGPGTRLTVL.

This clone was found a few times. The chain employs TRBV30 and TRBJ2-6; TRBD2 might be the D (5 bases). Trimming took 2 bases from V and 1 from J, leaving 9 bases between them. The germline V gene encodes CDR1 GTSNPN and CDR2 SVGIG (reference sequence). The CDR3 runs to 15 residues. The CDR3 protein is CAWSIRTSGANVLTF. The DNA of the CDR3 is TGTGCCTGGAGTATAAGGACTTCTGGGGCCAACGTCCTGACTTTC.

The chain has TRBV2 and TRBJ2-7; D gene ambiguous. Germline assignment: CDR1 SNHLY and CDR2 FYNNEI. This CDR3 spans 14 amino acids. Trimming shortened V by 4 bases and J by 7 bases, and 17 bases separated the two germline ends. The CDR3 spells CASSGSNLAGEQYF. CDR3 nucleotides: TGTGCCAGCAGTGGGTCTAACTTAGCTGGGGAGCAGTACTTC.

The rearrangement links TRBV6-5 to TRBJ2-1, with D tentatively TRBD2 (7 bases). This CDR3 comprises 15 residues. Germline lookup yields CDR1 MNHEY and CDR2 SVGAGI. V was trimmed by 6 bases and J by 1 base, leaving 13 bases between them. CDR3 DNA: TGTGCCAGCAGCCTCGAGGGGGGGTCCTACAATGAGCAGTTCTTC. It translates to CASSLEGGSYNEQFF.

The V gene is TRBV29-1, the J gene TRBJ1-1, with a tentative D call TRBD1 (5 bases). This CDR3 has 13 amino acids. Deletions cut 3 bases from V and 1 base from J, with 9 bases between. CDR1 and CDR2 (germline): SQVTM, ANQGSEA. CDR3 protein: CSVDLRGNTEAFF. DNA for the CDR3: TGCAGCGTTGATCTTAGGGGGAACACTGAAGCTTTCTTT.